This T cell receptor (beta chain) was captured in a study of blood T cell repertoires in COVID-19. There are a few counts of this clone. Original processing methods: Researchers report that nucleated cell counts were estimated from reference gene primer amplification. Clones were sequenced by immunoSEQ multiplex PCR, and TCRdb holds only the in-frame ones, with some missing. V and J calls and clone size are copied from that table; D and trimming were computed from the DNA. The repertoire holds more than 200,000 clones, approximately 82% seen once, with approximately 2.6% in the top ten. Germline V gives CDR1 MNHEY, CDR2 SVGAGI. J lost 3 bases, V lost 4 bases, and 9 bases had no gene match. The CDR3 covers 15 residues.

The chain has TRBV6-5 and TRBJ2-7; 7 positions agree with TRBD2. Sequenced input: peripheral blood. The TCR was taken from a woman in her 70s with active or convalescent COVID-19. The CDR3 nucleotides read TGTGCCAGCAGTTCGGGGGTAGCGGGTCTCTACGAGCAGTACTTC. This gives the protein CASSSGVAGLYEQYF.